A selection of T cell receptor beta chains follows, all from one sample in a study of cytomegalovirus exposure and HLA in healthy donors. Clones were read by immunoSEQ multiplex PCR, and TCRdb kept only the in-frame ones, dropping some. This sample has about 200,000 clones; roughly 12% occur once, and the top ten carry approximately 8.3%. The sequencing sample was made of PBMCs. All receptors come from a man aged 50 to 60 in good health and CMV-seropositive. Each CDR3 is given without its conserved first and last residue.

v_gene	j_gene	CDR3aa
TRBV28	TRBJ1-2	ASRRTGGKYGYT
TRBV19	TRBJ1-6	ASSIDSYNSPLH
TRBV23-1	TRBJ1-2	ASSQWAGNYGYT
TRBV7-8	TRBJ1-5	ASSLSSWQPQH
TRBV6-1	TRBJ2-1	ASSVEDRGDNEQF
TRBV5-4	TRBJ1-2	ASSLDRGGYT
TRBV19	TRBJ1-1	ASSIQGWYTEAF
TRBV5-1	TRBJ2-5	ASSPAGNSGAFQETQY
TRBV4-1	TRBJ2-1	ASSQSPQGYNEQF
TRBV18	TRBJ1-2	ASSGDRGYGYT
TRBV21-1	TRBJ2-2	ASSKDDRGVGNTGELF
TRBV7-8	TRBJ1-3	ASTGGTTIY
TRBV6-5	TRBJ2-7	ASSATSGVYEQY
TRBV27	TRBJ2-1	ASSPVFVNEQF
TRBV14	TRBJ2-7	ASSLGGEQY
TRBV27	TRBJ2-3	ASSLIGGPRTDTQY
TRBV4-1	TRBJ1-4	ASSRALTTNEKLF
TRBV4-2	TRBJ2-2	ATELGLAGSSTGELF
TRBV5-1	TRBJ2-5	ASSLRQGQETQY
TRBV5-1	TRBJ2-7	ASSLRTGGSYEQY
TRBV29-1	TRBJ1-4	SVDAGLS
TRBV6-1	TRBJ1-1	ASSLDRDTEAF
TRBV6-5	TRBJ2-3	ASSLLGEGTDTQY
TRBV27	TRBJ1-2	ASSSYSQGHYGYT
TRBV18	TRBJ1-4	ASSPRYSNNEKLF
TRBV29-1	TRBJ1-2	SGRLPGQGLSSSYT
TRBV7-2	TRBJ2-2	ASSLASGGPGGELF
TRBV20-1	TRBJ1-1	SVFDRAEAF
TRBV9	TRBJ1-2	ANSVGDLSGYGYA
TRBV5-1	TRBJ1-5	ASSRDGQHNQPQH
TRBV2	TRBJ1-5	ASSDLGGQLNQPQH
TRBV9	TRBJ2-7	ASSTGPSYEQY
TRBV18	TRBJ2-5	ASSPLETQY
TRBV2	TRBJ2-5	ASSVMETQY
TRBV19	TRBJ2-4	ASSIGQAGKNIQY
TRBV7-9	TRBJ2-6	ASSPLRSGANVLT
TRBV5-4	TRBJ1-4	ATRTDRGVTNEKLF
TRBV5-4	TRBJ2-2	ASSSGGHANTGELF
TRBV5-1	TRBJ2-1	ASSLELASYNEQF
TRBV7-2	TRBJ2-7	ASSSNRASYEQY